The 10 T cell receptor beta chains below all came from one sample that was sequenced in a study of siplizumab effects on memory and regulatory T cells. The table came from immunoSEQ multiplex PCR; TCRdb's copy has only in-frame clones and leaves some out. The table shows about 100,000 clones, with around 92% occurring only once. What was sequenced was Tregs sorted from blood. These receptors all stem from a human donor in good health.

With regard to this clone: The same CDR3 can be traced to other DNA sequences in this sample. This chain uses TRBV5-1 with TRBJ1-2, with D possibly being TRBD1 (5 bases). Germline CDR1 and CDR2: SGHRS and YFSETQ. The CDR3 runs to 15 residues. V was pared by 0 bases and J by 2 bases, with 11 bases between. CDR3 bases: TGCGCCAGCAGCTTGGAGGCCAGGGCGAACTATGGCTACACCTTC. Protein: CASSLEARANYGYTF.

The chain joins TRBV18 to TRBJ2-5; D is possibly TRBD2 (6 bases). The CDR3 spans 16 residues. Germline V gene lookup returns CDR1 KGHSH and CDR2 LQKENI. V shed 1 base and J shed 5 bases, with 17 bases lying between them. This CDR3 reads CASSPLQDLGGETQYF. In DNA, the CDR3 is TGTGCCAGCTCACCACTCCAGGACCTCGGGGGTGAGACCCAGTACTTC. Together with reference TRBV18 and TRBJ2-5, the CDR3 gives the full variable domain: NAGVMQNPRHLVRRRGQEARLRCSPMKGHSHVYWYRQLPEEGLKFMVYLQKENIIDESGMPKERFSAEFPKEGPSILRIQQVVRGDSAAYFCASSPLQDLGGETQYFGPGTRLLVL.

The genes are TRBV18 and TRBJ1-1; D may be TRBD1 (6 bases). Trimming pared 3 bases from V and 3 bases from J, leaving 20 bases between. Germline V gene data show CDR1 as KGHSH and CDR2 as LQKENI. The CDR3 is 17 amino acids. CDR3 sequence (DNA): TGTGCCAGCTCACCCGGGACACGTCCATCCAGGGACACTGAAGCTTTCTTT. Encoded protein: CASSPGTRPSRDTEAFF.

This chain links TRBV5-1 with TRBJ1-2, with unresolved D. V was pared by 0 bases and J by 2 bases, with 8 bases between. Germline CDR1 SGHRS, CDR2 YFSETQ. The CDR3 is 14 amino acids. The CDR3 sequence: CASSLGVLNYGYTF. The CDR3 region has the DNA TGCGCCAGCAGCTTGGGGGTACTGAACTATGGCTACACCTTC.

This clone has ten or more counts. This chain links TRBV2 with TRBJ1-1; no firm D call. The CDR3 runs 12 residues. The germline gives CDR1 SNHLY, CDR2 FYNNEI. V lost 3 bases to trimming and J lost 5 bases, with 7 bases between them. The CDR3 sequence is CASSDLGTEAFF. The CDR3 nucleotides read TGTGCCAGCAGTGATCTAGGTACTGAAGCTTTCTTT.

The rearrangement uses TRBV10-3 and TRBJ2-1; D call uncertain. V gave up 7 bases and J gave up 2 bases, with 9 bases separating them. The germline gives CDR1 ENHRY, CDR2 SYGVKD. The CDR3 is 13 amino acids. The CDR3 region is CAITPGPYNEQFF. The CDR3 DNA reads as TGTGCCATCACCCCGGGCCCCTACAATGAGCAGTTCTTC.

This clone was detected only a few times. V and J are TRBV9 and TRBJ1-2; no clear D gene. Germline assignment: CDR1 SGDLS and CDR2 YYNGEE. The V end was cut by 0 bases, the J end by 5 bases, with 2 bases between. The CDR3 is 11 amino acids. The CDR3 nucleotides are TGTGCCAGCAGCGTAGGATATGGCTACACCTTC. Amino acids: CASSVGYGYTF.

The gene calls are TRBV19 and TRBJ2-1; the D gene could be TRBD1 or TRBD2 (5 bases each). CDR1 LNHDA and CDR2 SQIVND come from the germline V gene (reference sequence). The CDR3 loop spans 13 amino acids. The V end lost 10 bases, the J end lost 4 bases, and 14 bases lay between the germline ends. The CDR3 DNA reads TGTGCCACCTCCGGGACCCAGTACAATGAGCAGTTCTTC. This codes for CATSGTQYNEQFF.

The chain has TRBV7-2 and TRBJ1-1, with D possibly TRBD1 on 5 matching bases. CDR1 SGHTA and CDR2 FQGNSA come from the germline V gene. The CDR3 length is 15 residues. The V end lost 2 bases, the J end lost 0 bases, and 10 bases lay between the germline ends. The CDR3 DNA follows: TGTGCCAGCAGCTTACTGACAGTCATGAACACTGAAGCTTTCTTT. It codes for CASSLLTVMNTEAFF.

The chain joins TRBV5-1 to TRBJ2-5; 9 nucleotides agree with TRBD2. The CDR3 runs 16 residues. Germline values: CDR1 SGHRS, CDR2 YFSETQ. J lost 4 bases, V lost 0 bases, and 7 bases had no gene match. CDR3 loop: CASSLVGSGSVETQYF. The CDR3 region has the DNA TGCGCCAGCAGCTTGGTGGGTAGCGGGAGCGTAGAGACCCAGTACTTC.